This section outlines one T cell receptor beta chain sequence together with its context. These data belong to a study of blood T cell repertoires in COVID-19. The CDR3 contains 14 residues. In germline, CDR1 is SNHLY, CDR2 FYNNEI. The ends lost 1 base at V and 7 bases at J; junction bases unmatched: 2. Profiled with immunoSEQ multiplex PCR; TCRdb holds only in-frame clones, not every one. The sample lists about 200,000 clones, about 89% occurring once. This chain links TRBV2 with TRBJ1-2; 11 positions agree with TRBD1. Sequencing was performed on peripheral blood. The source is a woman aged 40 to 49 with acute or convalescent COVID-19. CDR3 amino acids: CASSEGTGGFGYTF. The CDR3 nucleotides read TGTGCCAGCAGTGAAGGGACAGGGGGCTTTGGCTACACCTTC. Full variable domain (rest looked up from reference TRBV2 and TRBJ1-2): EPEVTQTPSHQVTQMGQEVILRCVPISNHLYFYWYRQILGQKVEFLVSFYNNEISEKSEIFDDQFSVERPDGSNFTLKIRSTKLEDSAMYFCASSEGTGGFGYTFGSGTRLTVV.